This T cell receptor (beta chain) came from a study of blood T cells in healthy people across ages. Study information: When template switching was applied, about one barcoded beta molecule was captured per two T cells.

PCR was performed a second time for about 6 to 11 cycles using a sample-barcoded 5' primer and a J-beta primer mix. TCRdb re-called the 5' RACE reads through MiXCR, storing one row per CDR3 protein. The sample has fewer than 700,000 distinct CDR3 sequences, around two fifths seen once. The CDR3 loop spans 15 amino acids. Germline loops: CDR1 SNHLY, CDR2 FYNNEI. This clonotype was seen a handful of times. No antigen is known for it. The junction departs from the called germline gene at one end, perhaps through a read error. Study-wide results and caveats: TCR beta diversity, measured per million T cells, fell in a roughly linear way with age. Since the PBMCs were unsorted, naive and antigen-experienced cells could not be conclusively compared.

The origin of this receptor is an elderly man in good health. Sequences were obtained from blood. The V call is TRBV2, the J call TRBJ2-4; 8 nucleotides align to TRBD1. The CDR3 DNA is TGTGCCAGCGGTGACAGGGGCTCGGCCAAAAACATTCAGTACTTC. As protein: CASGDRGSAKNIQYF.